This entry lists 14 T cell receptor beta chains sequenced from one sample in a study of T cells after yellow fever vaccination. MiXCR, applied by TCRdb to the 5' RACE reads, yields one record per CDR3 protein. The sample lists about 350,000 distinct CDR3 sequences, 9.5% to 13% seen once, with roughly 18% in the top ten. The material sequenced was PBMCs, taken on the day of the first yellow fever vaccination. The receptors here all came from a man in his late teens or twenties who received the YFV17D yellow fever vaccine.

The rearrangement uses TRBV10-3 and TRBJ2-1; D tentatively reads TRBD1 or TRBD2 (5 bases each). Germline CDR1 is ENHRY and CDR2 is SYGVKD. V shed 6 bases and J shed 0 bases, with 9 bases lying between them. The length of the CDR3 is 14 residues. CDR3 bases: TGTGCCATCAGCCGGGACGCCTCCTACAATGAGCAGTTCTTC. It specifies CAISRDASYNEQFF.

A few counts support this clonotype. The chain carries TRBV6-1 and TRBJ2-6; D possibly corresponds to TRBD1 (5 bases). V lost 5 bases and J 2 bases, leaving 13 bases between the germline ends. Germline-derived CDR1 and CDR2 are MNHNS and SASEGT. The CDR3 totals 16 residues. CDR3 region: CASSQQAPPGANVLTF. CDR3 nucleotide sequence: TGTGCCAGCAGTCAACAGGCTCCGCCTGGGGCCAACGTCCTGACTTTC.

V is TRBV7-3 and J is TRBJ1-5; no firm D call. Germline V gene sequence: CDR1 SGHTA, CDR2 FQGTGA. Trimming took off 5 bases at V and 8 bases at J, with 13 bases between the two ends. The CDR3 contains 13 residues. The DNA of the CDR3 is TGTGCCAGCAGCCTCGGACCGTTGAAGCCCCAGCATTTT. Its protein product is CASSLGPLKPQHF.

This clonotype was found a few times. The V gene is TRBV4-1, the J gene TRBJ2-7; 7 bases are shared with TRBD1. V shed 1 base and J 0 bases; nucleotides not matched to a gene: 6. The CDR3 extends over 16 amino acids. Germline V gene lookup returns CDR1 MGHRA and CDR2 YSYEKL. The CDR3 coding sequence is TGCGCCAGCAGCCAAGTAACCGGACAGGACTCCTACGAGCAGTACTTC. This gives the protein CASSQVTGQDSYEQYF.

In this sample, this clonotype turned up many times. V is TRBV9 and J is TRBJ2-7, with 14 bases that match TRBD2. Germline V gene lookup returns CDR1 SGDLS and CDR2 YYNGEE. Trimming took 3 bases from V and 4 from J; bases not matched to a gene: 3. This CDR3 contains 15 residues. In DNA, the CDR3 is TGTGCCAGCAGCGCCGGGACTAGCGGGGGATACGAGCAGTACTTC. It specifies CASSAGTSGGYEQYF.

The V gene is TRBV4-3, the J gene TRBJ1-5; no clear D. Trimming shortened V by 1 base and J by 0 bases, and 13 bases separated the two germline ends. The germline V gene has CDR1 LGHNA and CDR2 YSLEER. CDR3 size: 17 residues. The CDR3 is CASSQGATGISNQPQHF. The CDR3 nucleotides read TGCGCCAGCAGCCAAGGAGCAACTGGTATTAGCAATCAGCCCCAGCATTTT.

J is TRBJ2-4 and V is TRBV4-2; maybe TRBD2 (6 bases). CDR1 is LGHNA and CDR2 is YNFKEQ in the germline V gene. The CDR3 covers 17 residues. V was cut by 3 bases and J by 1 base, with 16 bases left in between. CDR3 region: CASSHLLGGSAKNIQYF. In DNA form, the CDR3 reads TGTGCCAGCAGCCACCTCTTGGGGGGATCGGCCAAAAACATTCAGTACTTC.

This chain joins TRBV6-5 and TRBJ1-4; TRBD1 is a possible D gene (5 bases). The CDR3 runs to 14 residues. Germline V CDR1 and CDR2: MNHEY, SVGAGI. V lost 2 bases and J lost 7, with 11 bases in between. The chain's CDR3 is CASSYGGGIEKLFF. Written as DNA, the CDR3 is TGTGCCAGCAGTTACGGCGGGGGGATTGAAAAACTGTTTTTT.

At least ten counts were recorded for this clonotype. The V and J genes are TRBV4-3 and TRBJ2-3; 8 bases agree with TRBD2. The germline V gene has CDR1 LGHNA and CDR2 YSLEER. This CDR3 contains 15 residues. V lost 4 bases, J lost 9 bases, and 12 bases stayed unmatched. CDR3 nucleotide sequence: TGCGCCAGCAGCCCGCTAGCGGGCCGCCCCCAAACGCAGTATTTT. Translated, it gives CASSPLAGRPQTQYF.

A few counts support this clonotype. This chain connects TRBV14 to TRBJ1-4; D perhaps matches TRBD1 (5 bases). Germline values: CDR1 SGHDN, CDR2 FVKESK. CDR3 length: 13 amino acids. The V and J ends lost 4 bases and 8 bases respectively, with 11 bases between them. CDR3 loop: CASSRDPREKLFF. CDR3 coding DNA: TGTGCCAGCAGCCGGGACCCGCGAGAAAAACTGTTTTTT.

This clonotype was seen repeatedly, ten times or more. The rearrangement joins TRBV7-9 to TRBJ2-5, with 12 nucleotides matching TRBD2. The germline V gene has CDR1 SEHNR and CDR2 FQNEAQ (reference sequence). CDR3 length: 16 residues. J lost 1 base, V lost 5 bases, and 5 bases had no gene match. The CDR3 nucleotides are TGTGCCAGCAGCCCCGGGACTAGCGGGTTCCAAGAGACCCAGTACTTC. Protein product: CASSPGTSGFQETQYF. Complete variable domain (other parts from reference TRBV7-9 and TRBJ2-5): DTGVSQNPRHKITKRGQNVTFRCDPISEHNRLYWYRQTLGQGPEFLTYFQNEAQLEKSRLLSDRFSAERPKGSFSTLEIQRTEQGDSAMYLCASSPGTSGFQETQYFGPGTRLLVL.

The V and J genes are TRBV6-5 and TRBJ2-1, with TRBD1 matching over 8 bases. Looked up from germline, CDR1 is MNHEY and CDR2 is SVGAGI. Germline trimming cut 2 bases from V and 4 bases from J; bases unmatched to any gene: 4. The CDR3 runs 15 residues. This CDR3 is CASSYPDREYNEQFF. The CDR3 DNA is TGTGCCAGCAGTTACCCGGACAGGGAATACAATGAGCAGTTCTTC.

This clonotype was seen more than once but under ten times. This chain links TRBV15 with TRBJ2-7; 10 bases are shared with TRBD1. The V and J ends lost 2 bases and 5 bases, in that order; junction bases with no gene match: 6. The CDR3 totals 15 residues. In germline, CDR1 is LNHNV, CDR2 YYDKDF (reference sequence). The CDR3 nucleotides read TGTGCCACCAGCAGAACGCGGACAGGGGGAAACGAGCAGTACTTC. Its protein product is CATSRTRTGGNEQYF.

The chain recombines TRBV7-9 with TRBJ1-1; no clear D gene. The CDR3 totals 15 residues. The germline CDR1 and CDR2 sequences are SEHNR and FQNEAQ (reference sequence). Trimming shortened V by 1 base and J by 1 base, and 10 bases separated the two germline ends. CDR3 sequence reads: CASSLGWAENTEAFF. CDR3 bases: TGTGCCAGCAGCTTAGGCTGGGCCGAGAACACTGAAGCTTTCTTT.